Many counts were recorded for the clone carrying this T cell receptor beta chain. What it binds is not known. This specimen belongs to a study of identical twins. Study results and caveats: The presence of invariant MAIT and iNKT cells could partly confound analyses of zero-insertion sequences. Within monozygotic twins, out-of-frame TCR alpha sharing was underestimated by the models.

TCRdb re-called the 5' RACE reads with MiXCR, one entry per CDR3 protein. The sample includes under 800,000 distinct CDR3 sequences, 20% to 25% of them seen just once. Germline CDR1 SGDLS, CDR2 YYNGEE. The CDR3 runs 12 residues. The V end lost 0 bases, the J end lost 6 bases, and 7 bases lay between the germline ends. These data are also associated with another study on T cells expressing NK-cell markers. That report notes: Over 5 donors had dominant NKG2C+ clonotypes that comprised roughly 1.0-7.0% of their CD8+ T cells. For a handful of donors, these clonotypes were likewise the leading ones in the CD3+CD56-NKG2C+ fraction.

The sequence derives from a woman between 18 and 30 years old in good health. The sequenced material came from PBMCs. The V call is TRBV9, the J call TRBJ2-7, with D maybe TRBD1 (5 bases). CDR3 protein: CASSVEGREQYF. The CDR3 DNA follows: TGTGCCAGCAGCGTAGAGGGGCGCGAGCAGTACTTC.